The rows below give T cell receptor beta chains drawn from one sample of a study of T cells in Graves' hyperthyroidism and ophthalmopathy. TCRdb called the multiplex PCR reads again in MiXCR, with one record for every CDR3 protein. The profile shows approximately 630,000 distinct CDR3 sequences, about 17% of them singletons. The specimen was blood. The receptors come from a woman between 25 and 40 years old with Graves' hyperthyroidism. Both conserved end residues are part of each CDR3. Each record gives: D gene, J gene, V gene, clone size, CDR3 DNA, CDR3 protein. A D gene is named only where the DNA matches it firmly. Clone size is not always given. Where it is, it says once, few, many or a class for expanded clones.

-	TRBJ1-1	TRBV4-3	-	TGCGCCAGCAGCCAAGAATCTTTTACCACTGAAGCTTTCTTT	CASSQESFTTEAFF
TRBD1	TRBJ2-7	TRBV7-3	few	TGTGCCAGCAGCCTTCTCCCCTTAGCAGGGGGTTCTTACGAGCAGTACTTC	CASSLLPLAGGSYEQYF
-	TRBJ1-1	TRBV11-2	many	TGTGCCAGCAGCCTGGACACGGTGAACACTGAAGCTTTCTTT	CASSLDTVNTEAFF
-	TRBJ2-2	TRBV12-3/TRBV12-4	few	TGTGCCAGCACCCCCGTCGGGGGAACCCGGACCGGGGAGCTGTTTTTT	CASTPVGGTRTGELFF
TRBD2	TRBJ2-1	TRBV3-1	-	TGTGCCAGCAGCCAAGGTGGGACTAGCGGGATTCGCGAGCAGTTCTTC	CASSQGGTSGIREQFF
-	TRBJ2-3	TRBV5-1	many	TGCGCCAGCAGCTCCAATTGGGGTACGCAGTATTTT	CASSSNWGTQYF
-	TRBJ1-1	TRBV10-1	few	TGCGCCAGCAGTGAGTCCCCGGGAACTGAAGCTTTCTTT	CASSESPGTEAFF
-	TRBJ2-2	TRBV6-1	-	TGTGCCAGCCGAGGATGGGGAAACACCGGGGAGCTGTTTTTT	CASRGWGNTGELFF
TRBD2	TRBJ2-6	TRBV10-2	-	TGCGCCAGCAGGACCCTAGCGGGAGGGTTAGGGGCCAAGGTCCTGACTTTC	CASRTLAGGLGAKVLTF
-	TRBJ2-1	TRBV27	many	TGTGCCAGCAGGGGTTACAATGAGCAGTTCTTC	CASRGYNEQFF
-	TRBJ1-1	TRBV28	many	TGTGCCAGCAACCTTTCAGTCAGGAACACTGAAGCTTTCTTT	CASNLSVRNTEAFF
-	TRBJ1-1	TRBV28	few	TGTGCCAGCAACATCCGAGGGAACACTGAAGCTTTCTTT	CASNIRGNTEAFF